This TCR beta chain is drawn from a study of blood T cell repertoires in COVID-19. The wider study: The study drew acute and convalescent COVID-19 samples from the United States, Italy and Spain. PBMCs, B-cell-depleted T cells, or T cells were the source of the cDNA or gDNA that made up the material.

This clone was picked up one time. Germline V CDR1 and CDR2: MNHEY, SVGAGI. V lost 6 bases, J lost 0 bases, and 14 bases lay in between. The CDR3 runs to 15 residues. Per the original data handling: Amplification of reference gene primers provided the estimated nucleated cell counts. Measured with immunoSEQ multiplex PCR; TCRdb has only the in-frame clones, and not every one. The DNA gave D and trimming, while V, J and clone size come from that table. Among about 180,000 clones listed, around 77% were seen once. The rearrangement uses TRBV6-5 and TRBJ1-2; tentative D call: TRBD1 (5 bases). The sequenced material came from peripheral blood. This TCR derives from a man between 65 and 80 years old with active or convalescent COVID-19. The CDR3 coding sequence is TGTGCCAGCAGCCCCGGACAAGGTCCTAACTATGGCTACACCTTC. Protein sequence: CASSPGQGPNYGYTF.